The 7 T cell receptor beta chains below all came from one sample that was sequenced in a study of blood T cell repertoires in COVID-19. Repertoires were generated with immunoSEQ multiplex PCR, while TCRdb's copy carries only in-frame clones and drops some. The sample contains approximately 150,000 clones, approximately 90% of which appear only once. What was sequenced was peripheral blood. These receptor sequences come from a woman between 45 and 65 years old with acute or convalescent COVID-19.

This clone was counted once. The V gene is TRBV10-3, the J gene TRBJ2-3, with 13 bases identical to TRBD2. The CDR3 has 14 residues. Trimming cost V 10 bases and J 4 bases; bases outside gene matches: 5. Germline V gene sequence: CDR1 ENHRY, CDR2 SYGVKD. In DNA form, the CDR3 reads TGTGCCACCTGGACTAGCGGGAGTGCAGATACGCAGTATTTT. This sequence encodes CATWTSGSADTQYF.

The sample holds many counts of this clone. The V call is TRBV3-1 (or the pseudogene TRBV3-2), the J call TRBJ1-1; D is perhaps TRBD1 (6 bases). The V and J ends lost 1 base and 7 bases respectively, with 10 bases between them. The CDR3 runs 13 residues. Germline CDR1 LGHDT, CDR2 YNNKEL (reference sequence). The CDR3, as DNA: TGTGCCAGCAGCCAAGGAAGCAGGGGTGAAGCTTTCTTT. This translates into CASSQGSRGEAFF.

CDR3 DNA sequence: TGTGCTAGTGGACCTCTACAGGTACGGTCCTACAATGAGCAGTTCTTC. Residues: CASGPLQVRSYNEQFF. The chain joins TRBV12-5 to TRBJ2-1, with a tentative D call TRBD1 (5 bases). V dropped 6 bases and J dropped 1 base, with 16 bases sitting between them. This CDR3 has 16 residues. Germline loops: CDR1 LGHNT, CDR2 FRNRAP.

The gene calls are TRBV14 and TRBJ2-1; TRBD2 is a possible D gene (5 bases). CDR1 is SGHDN and CDR2 is FVKESK in the germline V gene. Trimming removed 4 bases at V and 4 bases at J, with 17 bases between. The CDR3 is made up of 16 amino acids. Written as DNA, the CDR3 is TGTGCCAGCAGCCCAAGGGTCGGAGGCTGGTACAATGAGCAGTTCTTC. It translates to CASSPRVGGWYNEQFF.

V gene TRBV25-1 combines with J gene TRBJ1-3; D perhaps matches TRBD1 (5 bases). Trimming removed 3 bases at V and 0 bases at J, with 9 bases between. Germline values: CDR1 MGHDK, CDR2 SYGVNS. The CDR3 consists of 15 residues. The CDR3 loop reads CASSDLTVSGNTIYF. CDR3 sequence (DNA): TGTGCCAGCAGTGACCTGACAGTCTCTGGAAACACCATATATTTT.

This clone has a single count. This chain joins TRBV5-4 and TRBJ1-6, with 9 positions matching TRBD1. Germline V gene data show CDR1 as SGHNT and CDR2 as YYREEE (reference sequence). This CDR3 contains 16 residues. With 1 base clipped from V and 10 bases from J, the junction kept 9 bases outside the gene matches. The CDR3, as DNA: TGTGCCAGCAGCTTGCCGGACAGGGGCCTCGGGTCACCCCTCCACTTT. As protein: CASSLPDRGLGSPLHF. Using reference TRBV5-4 and TRBJ1-6 for the parts outside the CDR3, the full variable domain is ETGVTQSPTHLIKTRGQQVTLRCSSQSGHNTVSWYQQALGQGPQFIFQYYREEENGRGNFPPRFSGLQFPNYSSELNVNALELDDSALYLCASSLPDRGLGSPLHFGNGTRLTVT.

The V call is TRBV9, the J call TRBJ1-4; TRBD1 matches 7 bases. CDR3 length: 14 amino acids. V lost 4 bases and J lost 6; bases outside the gene matches: 6. CDR1 and CDR2 (germline): SGDLS, YYNGEE. CDR3 sequence (DNA): TGTGCCAGCAGCCGTGGGCAGGGGGATGAAAAACTGTTTTTT. It specifies CASSRGQGDEKLFF.